A selection of T cell receptor beta chains follows, all from one sample in a study of blood T cell repertoires in COVID-19. Profiled with immunoSEQ multiplex PCR; TCRdb holds only in-frame clones, not every one. The sample consists of 250,000 to 350,000 clones, 65% to 85% of them appearing once. The sample consisted of peripheral blood. All receptors come from a human donor with COVID-19, enrolled during active disease. The donor label of this sample is uncertain. Each CDR3 is given with its conserved first and last residue. Each record gives: D gene, V gene, clone size, J gene, CDR3 protein, CDR3 DNA. A D gene is named only where the DNA matches it firmly. Part of the rows lack a size; the others show once, few, many or a class for expanded clones.

TRBD2	TRBV7-8	NA	TRBJ2-7	CASSSREGGSYEQYF	TGTGCCAGCAGCAGTAGGGAGGGTGGCTCCTACGAGCAGTACTTC
TRBD1	TRBV7-3	NA	TRBJ1-2	CASSPQGGSLGYTF	TGTGCCAGCAGCCCACAGGGGGGGTCCTTGGGCTACACCTTC
NA	TRBV30	NA	TRBJ2-5	CAWNQRGETQYF	TGTGCCTGGAATCAAAGGGGGGAGACCCAGTACTTC
TRBD2	TRBV7-8	NA	TRBJ2-3	CASSSSDPSGVTDTQYF	TGTGCCAGCAGCTCTAGCGACCCTAGCGGGGTCACAGATACGCAGTATTTT
NA	TRBV19	once	TRBJ2-7	CASSSLSRAGSYEQYF	TGTGCCAGTAGTAGTTTAAGTCGAGCGGGCTCCTACGAGCAGTACTTC
TRBD2	TRBV18	NA	TRBJ2-7	CASSLGTSETYEQYF	TGTGCCAGCTCACTAGGGACTAGCGAAACCTACGAGCAGTACTTC
NA	TRBV30	NA	TRBJ2-3	CAWSAKGSVSSTDTQYF	TGTGCCTGGAGTGCCAAGGGTAGCGTCTCTAGCACAGATACGCAGTATTTT
NA	TRBV2	NA	TRBJ2-5	CASRGLPETQYF	TGTGCCAGCAGGGGACTCCCAGAGACCCAGTACTTC
TRBD1	TRBV27	few	TRBJ1-6	CASSLRTGGGAPLHF	TGTGCCAGCAGTTTACGGACAGGGGGTGGTGCACCCCTCCACTTT
NA	TRBV5-6	NA	TRBJ2-7	CASSLGGGYEQYF	TGTGCCAGCAGCCTTGGGGGCGGCTACGAGCAGTACTTC
NA	TRBV12-3/TRBV12-4	NA	TRBJ2-1	CASSLPGNEQFF	TGTGCCAGCAGTTTGCCCGGGAATGAGCAGTTCTTC
NA	TRBV24-1	NA	TRBJ2-3	CATSDPNRDTQYF	TGTGCCACCAGTGACCCCAACAGGGATACGCAGTATTTT
TRBD1	TRBV6-5	once	TRBJ1-1	CASNDRAMNTEAFF	TGTGCCAGCAACGACAGGGCTATGAACACTGAAGCTTTCTTT
TRBD1	TRBV12-3/TRBV12-4	NA	TRBJ1-1	CASTRTGIEAFF	TGTGCCAGCACCCGGACAGGGATCGAAGCTTTCTTT
NA	TRBV7-9	NA	TRBJ2-6	CASSLGAEYSGANVLTF	TGTGCCAGCAGCTTAGGGGCAGAGTACTCTGGGGCCAACGTCCTGACTTTC
NA	TRBV20-1	NA	TRBJ2-1	CSGRENNEQFF	TGCAGTGGCCGAGAGAACAATGAGCAGTTCTTC
NA	TRBV19	NA	TRBJ1-5	CASSISQGYSNQPQHF	TGTGCCAGTAGTATCTCTCAGGGCTATAGCAATCAGCCCCAGCATTTT
TRBD1	TRBV28	once	TRBJ2-7	CASSPRGRAIGEQYF	TGTGCCAGCAGTCCCAGGGGGCGGGCGATCGGGGAGCAGTACTTC
TRBD1	TRBV5-5	NA	TRBJ1-1	CASSRQGMNTEAFF	TGTGCCAGCAGTCGACAGGGGATGAACACTGAAGCTTTCTTT
NA	TRBV28	NA	TRBJ2-5	CASRPQVQETQYF	TGTGCCAGCAGGCCACAGGTACAAGAGACCCAGTACTTC
NA	TRBV11-3	NA	TRBJ1-1	CASSLGGPNTEAFF	TGTGCCAGCAGCCTAGGAGGTCCGAACACTGAAGCTTTCTTT
NA	TRBV30	NA	TRBJ1-3	CAWSVNPQIFSGNTIYF	TGTGCCTGGAGTGTAAACCCCCAGATTTTCTCTGGAAACACCATATATTTT
NA	TRBV20-1	NA	TRBJ2-1	CSARVGEQQFF	TGCAGTGCTAGAGTAGGGGAACAGCAGTTCTTC
TRBD1	TRBV29-1	NA	TRBJ2-5	CSGTGPQETQYF	TGCAGTGGGACAGGGCCCCAGGAGACCCAGTACTTC
NA	TRBV2	NA	TRBJ1-1	CAGGRDMNTEAFF	TGTGCGGGGGGGAGAGACATGAACACTGAAGCTTTCTTT
TRBD2	TRBV4-3	few	TRBJ2-7	CASSEGRGGYEQYF	TGCGCCAGCAGCGAGGGGAGGGGAGGTTACGAGCAGTACTTC
NA	TRBV30	NA	TRBJ1-3	CAWQGGNSGNTIYF	TGTGCCTGGCAAGGCGGGAACTCTGGAAACACCATATATTTT
NA	TRBV30	NA	TRBJ2-7	CAWEERKSSYEQYF	TGTGCCTGGGAAGAGCGGAAGTCCTCCTACGAGCAGTACTTC
NA	TRBV21-1	NA	TRBJ2-4	CASSTRWIQYF	TGTGCCAGCAGCACGCGGTGGATTCAGTACTTC
TRBD2	TRBV5-4	once	TRBJ2-7	CASSFGTSVREQYF	TGTGCCAGCAGCTTTGGGACTAGCGTTAGGGAGCAGTACTTC
NA	TRBV4-3	NA	TRBJ1-1	CASSQEVDSREAFF	TGCGCCAGCAGCCAAGAAGTGGACAGTAGGGAAGCTTTCTTT
TRBD1	TRBV6-5	NA	TRBJ1-3	CASSADGTGGDTIYF	TGTGCCAGCAGCGCCGACGGGACAGGGGGGGACACCATATATTTT
TRBD1	TRBV29-1	NA	TRBJ1-4	CSVQGASNEKLFF	TGCAGCGTCCAGGGGGCCTCTAATGAAAAACTGTTTTTT
NA	TRBV18	NA	TRBJ2-1	CASSLGGPYNEQFF	TGTGCCAGCTCACTTGGAGGGCCCTACAATGAGCAGTTCTTC
NA	TRBV19	NA	TRBJ2-3	CASSMGPFTDTQYF	TGTGCCAGTAGTATGGGGCCCTTCACAGATACGCAGTATTTT
NA	TRBV11-3	NA	TRBJ2-1	CASSLGPGSYNEQFF	TGTGCCAGCAGCTTGGGCCCGGGGTCCTACAATGAGCAGTTCTTC
NA	TRBV5-1	NA	TRBJ2-2	CASSAGYPGELFF	TGCGCCAGCAGCGCGGGATATCCCGGGGAGCTGTTTTTT
TRBD1	TRBV5-1	NA	TRBJ2-1	CASSATTGQGVDEQFF	TGCGCCAGCAGCGCAACTACGGGACAGGGAGTCGATGAGCAGTTCTTC
TRBD1	TRBV6-5	few	TRBJ1-1	CASSRGQSAGAEAFF	TGTGCCAGCAGCAGGGGACAGAGTGCTGGCGCTGAAGCTTTCTTT
NA	TRBV5-6	once	TRBJ1-2	CASSVGVLRGYTF	TGTGCCAGCAGCGTCGGGGTACTCAGGGGCTACACCTTC
TRBD2	TRBV3-1/TRBV3-2	NA	TRBJ2-1	CASSPPFRGSGSSYNEQFF	TGTGCCAGCAGCCCCCCATTTCGCGGTAGCGGGAGCTCCTACAATGAGCAGTTCTTC
NA	TRBV6-2/TRBV6-3	few	TRBJ2-7	CASSDSSWDEQYF	TGTGCCAGCAGTGATAGCAGCTGGGACGAGCAGTACTTC
NA	TRBV28	NA	TRBJ1-2	CASRTPLTVWHGYTF	TGTGCCAGCAGAACCCCGCTGACAGTTTGGCATGGCTACACCTTC
NA	TRBV28	NA	TRBJ2-7	CATTGGSLYEQYF	TGTGCCACCACAGGTGGATCTCTTTACGAGCAGTACTTC
NA	TRBV5-4	few	TRBJ2-1	CASSLASGYSEQFF	TGTGCCAGCAGCTTGGCCTCAGGGTACAGTGAGCAGTTCTTC
NA	TRBV15	NA	TRBJ2-7	CATSRDTGRAYEQYF	TGTGCCACCAGCAGAGATACTGGGAGAGCCTACGAGCAGTACTTC
NA	TRBV7-3	NA	TRBJ2-2	CASSLTPSAGELFF	TGTGCCAGCAGCTTAACACCTAGCGCCGGGGAGCTGTTTTTT
NA	TRBV4-1	NA	TRBJ2-7	CASSQDLSDSYEQYF	TGCGCCAGCAGCCAAGATCTCAGCGACTCCTACGAGCAGTACTTC
NA	TRBV27	NA	TRBJ2-1	CASSLDHRVGYEQFF	TGTGCCAGCAGTTTAGATCACAGGGTTGGGTATGAGCAGTTCTTC
NA	TRBV5-4	NA	TRBJ1-6	CASSSGKGGGADSPLHF	TGTGCCAGCAGCTCCGGCAAGGGCGGGGGCGCGGATTCACCCCTCCACTTT
NA	TRBV6-5	NA	TRBJ2-3	CASSPGAPDTQYF	TGTGCCAGCAGCCCCGGAGCGCCAGATACGCAGTATTTT
TRBD2	TRBV7-7	NA	TRBJ2-1	CASSLGLAGEEQFF	TGTGCTAGCAGCTTAGGACTAGCGGGAGAGGAGCAGTTCTTC
NA	TRBV6-2/TRBV6-3	NA	TRBJ2-5	CASSPRFPQETQYF	TGTGCCAGCAGCCCCCGGTTCCCTCAAGAGACCCAGTACTTC
TRBD1	TRBV10-3	NA	TRBJ1-4	CAISQDREGEKLFF	TGTGCCATCAGCCAAGACAGGGAAGGCGAAAAACTGTTTTTT
NA	TRBV4-1	NA	TRBJ1-4	CASREIRSTNEKLFF	TGCGCCAGCAGAGAGATCCGTTCAACTAATGAAAAACTGTTTTTT
NA	TRBV9	NA	TRBJ1-4	CASSRGGQPNEKLFF	TGTGCCAGCAGCCGGGGGGGTCAGCCTAATGAAAAACTGTTTTTT
TRBD2	TRBV7-3	NA	TRBJ2-5	CASSLTYAGGQETQYF	TGTGCCAGCAGCTTAACGTATGCGGGAGGGCAAGAGACCCAGTACTTC
NA	TRBV28	once	TRBJ1-3	CASSWRLGSGNTIYF	TGTGCCAGCAGTTGGCGGTTAGGCTCTGGAAACACCATATATTTT
TRBD2	TRBV5-1	NA	TRBJ2-3	CASSLLSSGGGFNTQYF	TGCGCCAGCAGCTTACTCTCTAGCGGGGGAGGTTTTAATACGCAGTATTTT